The rows below give T cell receptor beta chains drawn from one sample of a study of T cells after yellow fever vaccination. TCRdb re-analysed the 5' RACE reads in MiXCR, keeping a single row per CDR3 protein. This table holds 300,000 to 350,000 distinct CDR3 sequences, roughly 8.6% found once. The sample was PBMCs, taken around 45 days after the first yellow fever vaccination. All receptors derive from a man aged 18 to 35 who received the YFV17D yellow fever vaccine. The CDR3 runs from the conserved cysteine through the conserved F or W. A D gene is named only where the DNA matches it firmly. The listing skips clone size in some rows; elsewhere it reads once, few, many or a size class.

d_call	v_call	clone_size	j_call	cdr3_nt	cdr3_aa
TRBD1	TRBV9	few	TRBJ1-1	TGTGCCAGCAGCGCCAGGACAGGGGGAGGCACTGAAGCTTTCTTT	CASSARTGGGTEAFF
-	TRBV7-2	few	TRBJ2-1	TGTGCCAGCAGCTACGGACAGAGCAGGCACAATGAGCAGTTCTTC	CASSYGQSRHNEQFF
-	TRBV7-9	few	TRBJ1-6	TGTGCCAGCAGCTTAGTTTTCCGCGGGTCACCCCTCCACTTT	CASSLVFRGSPLHF
TRBD1	TRBV4-1	many	TRBJ2-3	TGCGCCAGCAGCCCGGGACAGGGGAAAGATACGCAGTATTTT	CASSPGQGKDTQYF
TRBD1	TRBV2	few	TRBJ1-5	TGTGCCAGCGGGAAGACAGGGCCAAAAGACAATCAGCCCCAGCATTTT	CASGKTGPKDNQPQHF
-	TRBV19	few	TRBJ1-1	TGTGCCAGTAAAGAGTCCACTGAAGCTTTCTTT	CASKESTEAFF
-	TRBV6-6	many	TRBJ1-2	TGTGCCAGCAGTGAGGGATATGGCTACACCTTC	CASSEGYGYTF
TRBD2	TRBV6-5	-	TRBJ2-5	TGTGCCAGCAGTTACATCCCCGGGGTAGCGGGGAAAGAAGAGACCCAGTACTTC	CASSYIPGVAGKEETQYF
TRBD1	TRBV18	many	TRBJ1-2	TGTGCCAGCTCACCAGGGACAGGGGGATTCGGCTATGGCTACACCTTC	CASSPGTGGFGYGYTF
-	TRBV18	many	TRBJ2-3	TGTGCCAGCTCACTGCAGCGAGGCAGCACAGATACGCAGTATTTT	CASSLQRGSTDTQYF
-	TRBV5-1	few	TRBJ2-1	TGCGCCAGCAGATTCTCGGGACCGAGCTCCTACAATGAGCAGTTCTTC	CASRFSGPSSYNEQFF
TRBD2	TRBV18	few	TRBJ2-5	TGTGCCAGCTCGCCCGCCGCTAGCGGAGAGACCCAGTACTTC	CASSPAASGETQYF
-	TRBV14	-	TRBJ1-1	TGTGCCAGCAGCCAAGATCTGGGTCTAAGCACTGAAGCTTTCTTT	CASSQDLGLSTEAFF
TRBD2	TRBV9	few	TRBJ2-3	TGTGCCAGCAGCGTAGGAGCGGGAATCACAGATACGCAGTATTTT	CASSVGAGITDTQYF
-	TRBV5-6	-	TRBJ2-3	TGTGCCAGCAGCCCCCCACCGGGCACAGATACGCAGTATTTT	CASSPPPGTDTQYF
TRBD1	TRBV6-5	-	TRBJ1-5	TGTGCCAGCAGTTCTAGGGGGCAGAATCAGCCCCAGCATTTT	CASSSRGQNQPQHF
-	TRBV7-2	-	TRBJ1-5	TGTGCCAGCAGCCGGATGGGGCAGGGAGGGAATCAGCCCCAGCATTTT	CASSRMGQGGNQPQHF
-	TRBV5-1	-	TRBJ1-5	TGCGCCAGCATCCTTCAGCCCCAGCATTTT	CASILQPQHF
-	TRBV14	-	TRBJ1-4	TGTGCCAGCAGCCCCCGCCTGGGTCATGAAAAACTGTTTTTT	CASSPRLGHEKLFF
-	TRBV5-1	-	TRBJ1-2	TGCGCCAGCAGCTTGAGGGACGGGGCTAACTATGGCTACACCTTC	CASSLRDGANYGYTF
TRBD1	TRBV9	-	TRBJ2-6	TGTGCCAGCAGCGATCGGACAGGGTTTGCTGGGGCCAACGTCCTGACTTTC	CASSDRTGFAGANVLTF
-	TRBV20-1	-	TRBJ1-2	TGCAGTGCTAGCCCCGACCGAGGGGACGGCTACACCTTC	CSASPDRGDGYTF
-	TRBV9	-	TRBJ2-3	TGTGCCAGCGGCGTCTCAGGGGCAGATACGCAGTATTTT	CASGVSGADTQYF
-	TRBV7-6	-	TRBJ1-2	TGTGCCAGCAGCCAAGGGCAGGTCTATGGCTACACCTTC	CASSQGQVYGYTF
-	TRBV6-2/TRBV6-3	-	TRBJ2-2	TGTGCCAGCGGTTCCCTGACTGTGAACACCGGGGAGCTGTTTTTT	CASGSLTVNTGELFF
-	TRBV7-9	-	TRBJ2-5	TGTGCCAGCAGCTCCTATCAACAGGGTCGGTTGGAAGAGACCCAGTACTTC	CASSSYQQGRLEETQYF
-	TRBV5-1	few	TRBJ1-6	TGCGCCAGCAGCTTGGCGGCCCCCCGTTTTAATTCACCCCTCCACTTT	CASSLAAPRFNSPLHF
-	TRBV10-3	few	TRBJ1-2	TGTGCCATCGGTGATTGGCAGGGTGGTAGTGGCTACACCTTC	CAIGDWQGGSGYTF
TRBD2	TRBV7-2	many	TRBJ2-1	TGTGCCAGCAGCTTCACTAGCGGGGCGTACGAGCAGTTCTTC	CASSFTSGAYEQFF
TRBD2	TRBV7-2	few	TRBJ2-7	TGTGCCAGCATCTTGGGAGGGCTCGGCGAGCAGTACTTC	CASILGGLGEQYF
-	TRBV5-6	-	TRBJ1-5	TGTGCCAGCAGCTTTGGGAACCCAGATCAGCCCCAGCATTTT	CASSFGNPDQPQHF
-	TRBV3-1	-	TRBJ1-1	TGTGCCAGCAGCCGTCGGACGAACACTGAAGCTTTCTTT	CASSRRTNTEAFF
TRBD2	TRBV25-1	few	TRBJ2-1	TGTGCCAGCAGTGAATATGGCCCGGGGGGAGGCTCCTACAATGAGCAGTTCTTC	CASSEYGPGGGSYNEQFF
TRBD1	TRBV15	many	TRBJ1-5	TGTGCCACCAGCAGAGCGACAGGGGCTCAGCCCCAGCATTTT	CATSRATGAQPQHF
-	TRBV6-2/TRBV6-3	-	TRBJ1-2	TGTGCCAGCAGCCCGTCTTGGGGCCAGGGAGGCTACACCTTC	CASSPSWGQGGYTF
TRBD1	TRBV4-3	few	TRBJ1-1	TGCGCCAGCAGCCAAGGGACAGGGGTTCAGGGGACTGAAGCTTTCTTT	CASSQGTGVQGTEAFF
-	TRBV12-5	many	TRBJ1-1	TGTGCTAGTGGTCCCCGGAGGTACACTGAAGCTTTCTTT	CASGPRRYTEAFF
TRBD1	TRBV6-6	few	TRBJ2-7	TGTGCCAGCGGGGACAGGTACCTCTACGAGCAGTACTTC	CASGDRYLYEQYF
-	TRBV6-6	-	TRBJ1-5	TGTGCCAGCACGGGCAGGGCAAATCAGCCCCAGCATTTT	CASTGRANQPQHF
TRBD1	TRBV20-1	-	TRBJ2-3	TGCAGTGCACCGACAGGGTCAGATACGCAGTATTTT	CSAPTGSDTQYF
TRBD1	TRBV5-4	many	TRBJ2-2	TGTGCCAGCAGCCTCGACAGGGGCTCCGGGGAGCTGTTTTTT	CASSLDRGSGELFF
TRBD1	TRBV20-1	-	TRBJ2-7	TGCAGTGCTAGAGTTTGGACAGGGAGCTACGAGCAGTACTTC	CSARVWTGSYEQYF
-	TRBV12-3/TRBV12-4	few	TRBJ2-1	TGTGCCAGCACCGCACTCCTCTACAATGAGCAGTTCTTC	CASTALLYNEQFF
-	TRBV30	few	TRBJ2-3	TGTGCCTGGAGGTTGGTCGGGGCTCCAGATACGCAGTATTTT	CAWRLVGAPDTQYF
-	TRBV7-6	few	TRBJ2-3	TGTGCCAGCAGCAACCGAGGGGCGTCTAGCACAGATACGCAGTATTTT	CASSNRGASSTDTQYF
TRBD1	TRBV29-1	many	TRBJ1-5	TGCAGCGTTGGCGGGACAGGGCAGAATCAGCCCCAGCATTTT	CSVGGTGQNQPQHF
TRBD2	TRBV20-1	-	TRBJ2-3	TGCTGTGCTAGAGTCCTAGCGGGGGAAATAGCAGATACGCAGTATTTT	CCARVLAGEIADTQYF
TRBD2	TRBV7-9	-	TRBJ2-3	TGTGCCAGCAGCTTACTAGGACTAGCAGCCACAGATACGCAGTATTTT	CASSLLGLAATDTQYF
TRBD1	TRBV5-1	-	TRBJ1-1	TGCGCCAGCAGCTTGGAAGGACAGGTGAACACTGAAGCTTTCTTT	CASSLEGQVNTEAFF
TRBD1	TRBV6-1	-	TRBJ1-4	TGTGCCAGCAGGCCCACGGGACAGGCTAATGAAAAACTGTTTTTT	CASRPTGQANEKLFF
-	TRBV5-1	few	TRBJ2-1	TGCGCCAGCAGCTGGGGGAGCTCAAACTCCTACAATGAGCAGTTCTTC	CASSWGSSNSYNEQFF
TRBD1	TRBV4-1	-	TRBJ1-5	TGCGCCAGCAGCCACCTTTACCTGGGACAGGGGGACCAGCCCCAGCATTTT	CASSHLYLGQGDQPQHF
-	TRBV4-2	-	TRBJ1-1	TGTGCCATCAGCCCCGGGAACCTCCTTCGGGGGAGGAACACTGAAGCTTTCTTT	CAISPGNLLRGRNTEAFF
-	TRBV28	-	TRBJ2-2	TGTGCCAGCGAGGCGGGGTTAGGGGAGCTGTTTTTT	CASEAGLGELFF
-	TRBV3-1	few	TRBJ2-1	TGTGCCAGCAGCCAAGAAATGGGGGAGCAGTTCTTC	CASSQEMGEQFF